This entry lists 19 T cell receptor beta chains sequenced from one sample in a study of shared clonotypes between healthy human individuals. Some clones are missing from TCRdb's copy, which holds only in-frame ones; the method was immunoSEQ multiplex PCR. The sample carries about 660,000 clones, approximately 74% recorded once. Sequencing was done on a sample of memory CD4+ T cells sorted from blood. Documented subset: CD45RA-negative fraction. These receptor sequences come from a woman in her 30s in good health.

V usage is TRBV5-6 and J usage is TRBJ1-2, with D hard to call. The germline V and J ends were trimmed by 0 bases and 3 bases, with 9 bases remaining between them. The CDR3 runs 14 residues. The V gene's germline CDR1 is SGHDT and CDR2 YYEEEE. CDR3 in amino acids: CASSLGLTDYGYTF. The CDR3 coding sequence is TGTGCCAGCAGCTTGGGCCTCACAGACTATGGCTACACCTTC.

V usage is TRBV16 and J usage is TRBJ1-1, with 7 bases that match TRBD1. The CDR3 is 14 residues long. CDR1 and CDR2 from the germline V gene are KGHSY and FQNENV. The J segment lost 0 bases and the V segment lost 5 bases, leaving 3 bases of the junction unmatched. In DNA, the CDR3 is TGTGCCAGCAGCTATGGACAGGTGAACACTGAAGCTTTCTTT. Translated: CASSYGQVNTEAFF.

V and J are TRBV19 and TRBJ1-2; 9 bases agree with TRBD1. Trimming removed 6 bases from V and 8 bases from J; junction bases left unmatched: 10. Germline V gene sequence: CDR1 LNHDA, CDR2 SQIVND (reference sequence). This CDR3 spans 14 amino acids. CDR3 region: CASRNTGGVRGYTF. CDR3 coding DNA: TGTGCCAGTAGGAACACAGGGGGCGTTCGGGGCTACACCTTC.

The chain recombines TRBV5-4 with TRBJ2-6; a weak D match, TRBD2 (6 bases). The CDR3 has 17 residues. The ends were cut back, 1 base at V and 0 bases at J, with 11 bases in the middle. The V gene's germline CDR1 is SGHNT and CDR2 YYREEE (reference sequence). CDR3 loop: CASSLRGISSGANVLTF. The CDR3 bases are TGTGCCAGCAGCTTGCGGGGGATAAGCTCTGGGGCCAACGTCCTGACTTTC.

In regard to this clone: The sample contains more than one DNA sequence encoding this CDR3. In nucleotides, the CDR3 is TGTGCCAGCAGCCCGGGGACCTCCTATGGCTACACCTTC. Translating it yields CASSPGTSYGYTF. The chain has TRBV11-2 and TRBJ1-2; tentatively, D is TRBD1 (5 bases). Germline V gene lookup returns CDR1 SGHAT and CDR2 FQNNGV. V gave up 5 bases and J gave up 4 bases, with 11 bases separating them. This CDR3 spans 13 amino acids.

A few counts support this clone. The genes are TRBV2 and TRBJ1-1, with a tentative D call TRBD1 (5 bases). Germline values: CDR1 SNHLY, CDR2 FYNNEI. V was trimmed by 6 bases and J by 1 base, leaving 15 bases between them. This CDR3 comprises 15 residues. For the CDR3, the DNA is TGTGCCAGCAGCGCTACATCCGGGGGGAACACTGAAGCTTTCTTT. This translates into CASSATSGGNTEAFF.

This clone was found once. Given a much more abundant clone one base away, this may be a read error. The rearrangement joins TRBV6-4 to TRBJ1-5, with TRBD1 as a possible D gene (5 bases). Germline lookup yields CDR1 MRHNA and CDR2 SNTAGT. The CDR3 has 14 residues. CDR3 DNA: TGTGCCGGCAGCGCCGGGGGGAACAATCAGCCCCAGCATTTT. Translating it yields CAGSAGGNNQPQHF.

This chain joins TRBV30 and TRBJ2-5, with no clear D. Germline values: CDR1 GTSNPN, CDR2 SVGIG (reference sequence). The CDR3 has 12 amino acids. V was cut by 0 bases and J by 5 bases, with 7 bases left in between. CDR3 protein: CAWSVRWETQYF. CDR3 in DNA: TGTGCCTGGAGTGTACGGTGGGAGACCCAGTACTTC.

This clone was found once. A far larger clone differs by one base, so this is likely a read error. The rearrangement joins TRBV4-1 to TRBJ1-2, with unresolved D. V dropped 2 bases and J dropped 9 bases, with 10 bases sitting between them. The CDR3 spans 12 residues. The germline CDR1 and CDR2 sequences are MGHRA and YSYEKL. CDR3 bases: TGCGCCAGCAGCCAAAGTCAAGGGAGCTACACCTTC. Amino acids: CASSQSQGSYTF.

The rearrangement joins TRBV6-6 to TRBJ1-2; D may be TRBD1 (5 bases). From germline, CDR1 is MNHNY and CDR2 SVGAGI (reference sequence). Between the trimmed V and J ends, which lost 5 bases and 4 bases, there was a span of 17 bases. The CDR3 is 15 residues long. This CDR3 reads CASSAGTGASYGYTF. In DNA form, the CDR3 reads TGTGCCAGCAGTGCCGGGACCGGTGCGAGCTATGGCTACACCTTC.

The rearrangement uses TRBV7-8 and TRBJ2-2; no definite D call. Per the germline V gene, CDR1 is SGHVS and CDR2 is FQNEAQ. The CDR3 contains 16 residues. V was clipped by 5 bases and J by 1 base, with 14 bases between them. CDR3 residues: CASSPPLRENTGELFF. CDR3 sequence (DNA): TGTGCCAGCAGCCCCCCCTTAAGGGAGAACACCGGGGAGCTGTTTTTT.

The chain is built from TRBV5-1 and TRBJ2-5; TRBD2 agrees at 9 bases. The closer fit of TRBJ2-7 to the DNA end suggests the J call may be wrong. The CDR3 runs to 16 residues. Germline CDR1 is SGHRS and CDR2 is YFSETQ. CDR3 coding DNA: TGCGCCAGCAGCCCCACTAGCGGGTATAGCTCCTACGAGCAGTACTTC. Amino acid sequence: CASSPTSGYSSYEQYF.

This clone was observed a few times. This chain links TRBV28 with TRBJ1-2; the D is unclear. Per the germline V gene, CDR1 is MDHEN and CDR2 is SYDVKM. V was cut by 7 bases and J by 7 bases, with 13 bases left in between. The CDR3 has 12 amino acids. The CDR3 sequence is CASTHRVSGYTF. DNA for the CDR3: TGTGCCAGCACCCATAGGGTCAGTGGCTACACCTTC.

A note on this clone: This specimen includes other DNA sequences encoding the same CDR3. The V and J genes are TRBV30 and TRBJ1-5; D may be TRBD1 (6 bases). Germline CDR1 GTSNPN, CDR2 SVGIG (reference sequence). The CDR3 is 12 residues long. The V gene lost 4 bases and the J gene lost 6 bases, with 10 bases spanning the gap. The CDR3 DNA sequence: TGTGCCTGGAATAGGGGGGGTCAGCCCCAGCATTTT. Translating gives CAWNRGGQPQHF.

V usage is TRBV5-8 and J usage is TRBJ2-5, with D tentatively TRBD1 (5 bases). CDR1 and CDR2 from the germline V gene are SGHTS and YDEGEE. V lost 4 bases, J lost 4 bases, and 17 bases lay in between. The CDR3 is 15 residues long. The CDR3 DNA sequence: TGTGCCAGCAGCACTTGGGGCCCCGCCGGAGAGACCCAGTACTTC. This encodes CASSTWGPAGETQYF.

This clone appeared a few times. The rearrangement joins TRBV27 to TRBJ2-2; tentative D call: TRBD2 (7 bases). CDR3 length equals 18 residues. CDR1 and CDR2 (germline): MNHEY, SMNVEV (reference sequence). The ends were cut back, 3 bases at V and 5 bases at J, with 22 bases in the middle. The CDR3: CASSFGFLGGQGTGELFF. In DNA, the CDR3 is TGTGCCAGCAGTTTTGGTTTTTTGGGAGGGCAGGGGACCGGGGAGCTGTTTTTT.

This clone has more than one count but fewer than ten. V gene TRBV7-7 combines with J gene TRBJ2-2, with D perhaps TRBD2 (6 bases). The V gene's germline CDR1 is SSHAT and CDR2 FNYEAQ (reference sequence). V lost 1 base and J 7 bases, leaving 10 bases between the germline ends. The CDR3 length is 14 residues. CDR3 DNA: TGTGCCAGCAGCTTAGGACGGGGAGGCGGGGAGCTGTTTTTT. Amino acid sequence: CASSLGRGGGELFF.

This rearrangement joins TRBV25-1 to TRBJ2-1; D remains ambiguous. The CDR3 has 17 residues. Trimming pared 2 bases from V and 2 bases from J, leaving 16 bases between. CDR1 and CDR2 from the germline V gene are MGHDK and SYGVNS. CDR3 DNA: TGTGCCAGCAGTGAAGATTCCGCGTCGGGCACCTACAATGAGCAGTTCTTC. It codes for CASSEDSASGTYNEQFF.

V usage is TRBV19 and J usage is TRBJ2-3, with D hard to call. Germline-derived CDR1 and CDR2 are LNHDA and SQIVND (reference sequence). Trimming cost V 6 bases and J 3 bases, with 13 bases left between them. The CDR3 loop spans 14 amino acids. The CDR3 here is CASSKTVLTDTQYF. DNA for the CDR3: TGTGCCAGTAGCAAGACTGTATTGACAGATACGCAGTATTTT.